The T cell receptor beta chain under discussion was sequenced for a study of T-cell reconstitution after alpha-beta-depleted transplantation in children. Unique molecular identifiers were incorporated into the prepared TCRbeta library. From the PCR reads, TCRdb called clonotypes with MiXCR, one entry per CDR3 protein. This table has about 500,000 distinct CDR3 sequences, 32% appearing once. This TCR derives from a human donor who donated a stem cell graft to a child with aplastic anemia. Sequencing used PBMCs from the stem cell graft donor, obtained from the stem cell graft.

The CDR3 here is CASSQDLIVYGYTF. In DNA, the CDR3 is TGTGCCAGCAGCCAAGATTTGATCGTCTATGGCTACACCTTC. The chain is built from TRBV4-2 and TRBJ1-2; D uncertain. Trimming shortened V by 0 bases and J by 4 bases, and 9 bases separated the two germline ends. Looked up from germline, CDR1 is LGHNA and CDR2 is YNFKEQ. The CDR3 spans 14 residues.